This T cell receptor beta chain was obtained from a study of shared clonotypes between healthy human individuals. Study-wide findings and caveats: Genetic and exposure-history diversity was limited by the few donors.

This was a deep-level run. Replicate sorted-subset PCRs were loaded with around 220 ng DNA, 30,000 or so T cell genomes. Produced via immunoSEQ multiplex PCR; TCRdb's table is partial and in-frame only. This table has 2.5 million or so clones, roughly nine tenths appearing once. Note on this clone: Its antigen is still unknown.

The CDR3 has 13 residues. CDR1 SNHLY and CDR2 FYNNEI come from the germline V gene. Trimming removed 8 bases from V and 1 base from J, with 11 bases in between. This sequence originates from a man aged 18 to 29 in good health. The rearrangement links TRBV2 to TRBJ1-2; maybe TRBD1 (5 bases). Sequences were obtained from naive CD4+ T cells sorted from blood. Subset in this sample: CD45RA+ positively selected. CDR3 coding DNA: TGTGCCAGCTCTCAGGACATTAACTATGGCTACACCTTC. Translation gives CASSQDINYGYTF.